Following are 7 T cell receptor beta chains from one sample sequenced in a study of breast tumors, draining lymph nodes, adjacent tissues. Via MiXCR, TCRdb re-called the multiplex PCR reads, giving one row per CDR3 protein. In the table there are some 140,000 distinct CDR3 sequences, less than 25% of which are singletons. Axillary draining lymph nodes of breast cancer patients supplied the node samples. The sample was axillary lymph node tissue. The receptors derive from a female donor with breast cancer. Some clones in this sample may be carry-over from other donors' samples.

The chain links TRBV5-8 to TRBJ2-2; the D gene is possibly TRBD1 (5 bases). CDR1 is SGHTS, CDR2 YDEGEE, per germline. V was clipped by 1 base and J by 5 bases, with 15 bases between them. This CDR3 is 16 amino acids long. DNA of the CDR3: TGTGCCAGCAGCTTGAGGCAGGGAATGCGGACCGGGGAGCTGTTTTTT. Its protein is CASSLRQGMRTGELFF.

This clonotype has at least ten counts. The rearrangement uses TRBV5-5 and TRBJ1-3, with 7 bases that match TRBD1. The CDR3 covers 18 residues. Germline lookup yields CDR1 SGHKS and CDR2 YYEKEE (reference sequence). The V and J ends lost 1 base and 4 bases, in that order; junction bases with no gene match: 14. CDR3 in DNA: TGTGCCAGCAGCTTGCCTTCCCACAGGGGCCAGGCGGGAAACACCATATATTTT. It yields the protein CASSLPSHRGQAGNTIYF.

A remark on this clonotype: Just one base apart from a much larger clone, this may be a read error. This chain joins TRBV20-1 and TRBJ2-2; 10 bases align to TRBD2. Germline CDR1 is DFQATT and CDR2 is SNEGSKA (reference sequence). The CDR3 covers 15 residues. The CDR3 bases are TGCGGTGCTAGAGCAATAGCGGGAGGTGGCGGGGAGCTGTTTTTT. Amino acid sequence: CGARAIAGGGGELFF.

The chain links TRBV28 to TRBJ1-5; D possibly corresponds to TRBD1 (5 bases). The germline V gene encodes CDR1 MDHEN and CDR2 SYDVKM. CDR3 size: 15 residues. Trimming cost V 4 bases and J 9 bases, with 19 bases left between them. CDR3 sequence reads: CASSSPGAGSRPQHF. The CDR3 DNA sequence: TGTGCCAGCAGTTCGCCTGGGGCAGGGTCCCGGCCCCAGCATTTT.

This clonotype was picked up many times. The rearrangement uses TRBV28 and TRBJ2-1; D ambiguous. Germline V lookup: CDR1 MDHEN, CDR2 SYDVKM. The CDR3 totals 15 residues. Between the trimmed V and J ends, which lost 6 bases and 1 base, there was a span of 13 bases. CDR3 DNA: TGTGCCAGCAGAGATCCGGACGTATCCTACAATGAGCAGTTCTTC. This codes for CASRDPDVSYNEQFF. The full variable domain, its missing parts supplied by reference TRBV28 and TRBJ2-1, is DVKVTQSSRYLVKRTGEKVFLECVQDMDHENMFWYRQDPGLGLRLIYFSYDVKMKEKGDIPEGYSVSREKKERFSLILESASTNQTSMYLCASRDPDVSYNEQFFGPGTRLTVL.

This clonotype was seen many times. The CDR3 loop is CSASTLSYEQYF. In DNA, the CDR3 is TGCAGTGCTAGCACCCTCTCCTACGAGCAGTACTTC. This chain links TRBV20-1 with TRBJ2-7; D not certain. CDR1 and CDR2 from the germline V gene are DFQATT and SNEGSKA (reference sequence). The CDR3 consists of 12 residues. The V gene lost 3 bases and the J gene lost 0 bases, with 6 bases spanning the gap.

This clonotype has at least ten counts. The chain combines TRBV2 with TRBJ2-1; 7 bases are shared with TRBD2. CDR1 and CDR2 from the germline V gene are SNHLY and FYNNEI. This CDR3 has 16 residues. With V trimmed by 8 bases and J by 2 bases, 12 bases remained unmatched. CDR3 protein: CASGLISSGAYNEQFF. The CDR3 nucleotides are TGTGCCAGCGGACTAATTTCTAGCGGAGCCTACAATGAGCAGTTCTTC.